This is a list of T cell receptor beta chains from one sample in a study of CD8 T cells in Susac syndrome. MiXCR was run by TCRdb on the immunoSEQ multiplex PCR reads, yielding one entry per CDR3 protein. The data hold about 290,000 distinct CDR3 sequences, with about 82% observed a single time. The sample taken for sequencing was CD8+ T cells from PBMCs. The receptors come from a human donor with multiple sclerosis. The CDR3 runs from the conserved cysteine through the conserved F or W. Each record gives: V gene, D gene, clone size, J gene, CDR3 protein, CDR3 DNA. A D gene is named only where the DNA matches it firmly. Size is omitted from some rows. Given values are once, few, many or a class for expanded clones.

v_gene: TRBV27; d_gene: NA; abundance: NA; j_gene: TRBJ2-2; CDR3aa: CASSLWGGNTGELFF; CDR3nt: TGTGCCAGCAGTTTATGGGGCGGGAACACCGGGGAGCTGTTTTTT
v_gene: TRBV7-3; d_gene: NA; abundance: NA; j_gene: TRBJ1-1; CDR3aa: CASSSFSITEAFF; CDR3nt: TGTGCCAGCAGCTCCTTTAGTATCACTGAAGCTTTCTTT
v_gene: TRBV6-5; d_gene: TRBD1; abundance: NA; j_gene: TRBJ2-5; CDR3aa: CASSSTGGLGETQYF; CDR3nt: TGTGCCAGCAGTTCCACAGGGGGGCTCGGGGAGACCCAGTACTTC
v_gene: TRBV19; d_gene: NA; abundance: once; j_gene: TRBJ2-1; CDR3aa: CASSSRTLEQFF; CDR3nt: TGTGCCAGTAGTTCCCGGACACTGGAGCAGTTCTTC
v_gene: TRBV20-1; d_gene: NA; abundance: NA; j_gene: TRBJ1-2; CDR3aa: CSARDSYGYTF; CDR3nt: TGCAGTGCTAGGGACAGTTATGGCTACACCTTC
v_gene: TRBV29-1; d_gene: NA; abundance: NA; j_gene: TRBJ1-1; CDR3aa: CSVALMNTEAFF; CDR3nt: TGCAGCGTTGCACTCATGAACACTGAAGCTTTCTTT
v_gene: TRBV12-3/TRBV12-4; d_gene: TRBD1; abundance: once; j_gene: TRBJ2-7; CDR3aa: CASSSPRGQGPYEQYF; CDR3nt: TGTGCCAGCAGTTCTCCCCGCGGACAGGGGCCCTACGAGCAGTACTTC
v_gene: TRBV9; d_gene: NA; abundance: NA; j_gene: TRBJ2-7; CDR3aa: CASSGDGYEQYF; CDR3nt: TGTGCCAGCAGCGGGGACGGGTACGAGCAGTACTTC
v_gene: TRBV4-3; d_gene: TRBD1; abundance: NA; j_gene: TRBJ2-7; CDR3aa: CASSREDRLSYEQYF; CDR3nt: TGCGCCAGCAGCCGAGAGGACAGGTTATCCTACGAGCAGTACTTC
v_gene: TRBV14; d_gene: NA; abundance: NA; j_gene: TRBJ1-2; CDR3aa: CASSQDRGQGDGYTF; CDR3nt: TGTGCCAGCAGCCAAGATCGGGGGCAGGGAGATGGCTACACCTTC
v_gene: TRBV18; d_gene: NA; abundance: NA; j_gene: TRBJ2-2; CDR3aa: CASSPPGGNTGELFF; CDR3nt: TGTGCCAGCTCACCACCGGGAGGGAACACCGGGGAGCTGTTTTTT
v_gene: TRBV27; d_gene: TRBD2; abundance: few; j_gene: TRBJ2-1; CDR3aa: CASSPLAGGPDNEQFF; CDR3nt: TGTGCCAGCAGTCCCCTAGCGGGAGGGCCGGACAATGAGCAGTTCTTC
v_gene: TRBV6-5; d_gene: NA; abundance: NA; j_gene: TRBJ1-1; CDR3aa: CASSYYEGGATEAFF; CDR3nt: TGTGCCAGCAGTTACTATGAAGGGGGTGCCACTGAAGCTTTCTTT
v_gene: TRBV6-5; d_gene: TRBD1; abundance: NA; j_gene: TRBJ2-1; CDR3aa: CASSWTGRNEQFF; CDR3nt: TGTGCCAGCAGCTGGACAGGGAGGAATGAGCAGTTCTTC
v_gene: TRBV6-2/TRBV6-3; d_gene: NA; abundance: NA; j_gene: TRBJ2-6; CDR3aa: CASRGTSGANVLTF; CDR3nt: TGTGCCAGCAGGGGGACCTCTGGGGCCAACGTCCTGACTTTC
v_gene: TRBV3-1; d_gene: NA; abundance: NA; j_gene: TRBJ1-2; CDR3aa: CASSQDVGQFLRGYTF; CDR3nt: TGTGCCAGCAGCCAAGATGTCGGGCAGTTCCTACGCGGCTACACCTTC
v_gene: TRBV4-3; d_gene: NA; abundance: NA; j_gene: TRBJ1-6; CDR3aa: CASSQVADYNSPLHF; CDR3nt: TGCGCCAGCAGCCAAGTCGCCGATTATAATTCACCCCTCCACTTT
v_gene: TRBV27; d_gene: NA; abundance: NA; j_gene: TRBJ2-7; CDR3aa: CASSLGDIYEQYF; CDR3nt: TGTGCCAGCAGTTTAGGGGATATCTACGAGCAGTACTTC
v_gene: TRBV10-3; d_gene: TRBD1; abundance: NA; j_gene: TRBJ1-5; CDR3aa: CAIGDRDRGHGDQPQHF; CDR3nt: TGTGCCATCGGCGACAGGGACCGGGGGCATGGAGATCAGCCCCAGCATTTT
v_gene: TRBV25-1; d_gene: NA; abundance: NA; j_gene: TRBJ2-7; CDR3aa: CASSEPQGAYEQYF; CDR3nt: TGTGCCAGCAGTGAACCACAGGGAGCCTACGAGCAGTACTTC
v_gene: TRBV7-9; d_gene: NA; abundance: few; j_gene: TRBJ1-5; CDR3aa: CASSRGQSNQPQHF; CDR3nt: TGTGCCAGCAGCCGTGGGCAGAGCAATCAGCCCCAGCATTTT
v_gene: TRBV7-9; d_gene: TRBD2; abundance: NA; j_gene: TRBJ2-1; CDR3aa: CASSLTLAGINEQFF; CDR3nt: TGTGCCAGCAGCTTAACTCTAGCGGGTATCAATGAGCAGTTCTTC
v_gene: TRBV14; d_gene: TRBD2; abundance: NA; j_gene: TRBJ2-1; CDR3aa: CASSWVAGGLWGEQFF; CDR3nt: TGTGCCAGCAGCTGGGTGGCGGGAGGCCTATGGGGGGAGCAGTTCTTC
v_gene: TRBV7-6; d_gene: NA; abundance: NA; j_gene: TRBJ2-2; CDR3aa: CASRAETGELFF; CDR3nt: TGTGCCAGCAGAGCTGAGACCGGGGAGCTGTTTTTT
v_gene: TRBV14; d_gene: TRBD2; abundance: NA; j_gene: TRBJ2-1; CDR3aa: CASSLWGEGQDEQFF; CDR3nt: TGTGCCAGCAGCCTGTGGGGGGAGGGCCAGGATGAGCAGTTCTTC
v_gene: TRBV30; d_gene: NA; abundance: NA; j_gene: TRBJ1-5; CDR3aa: CAWSANPESQWGLNQPQHF; CDR3nt: TGTGCCTGGAGTGCCAACCCCGAGAGCCAATGGGGGCTCAATCAGCCCCAGCATTTT
v_gene: TRBV19; d_gene: TRBD1; abundance: NA; j_gene: TRBJ1-2; CDR3aa: CASSGTGGRGYTF; CDR3nt: TGTGCCAGTAGTGGTACAGGGGGCCGCGGCTACACCTTC
v_gene: TRBV11-2; d_gene: NA; abundance: few; j_gene: TRBJ1-5; CDR3aa: CASSPRQADGNQPQHF; CDR3nt: TGTGCCAGCAGCCCGCGACAGGCCGACGGCAATCAGCCCCAGCATTTT
v_gene: TRBV9; d_gene: NA; abundance: NA; j_gene: TRBJ2-3; CDR3aa: CASSVASAPSGGYTDTQYF; CDR3nt: TGTGCCAGCAGCGTAGCAAGCGCACCATCCGGTGGGTACACAGATACGCAGTATTTT
v_gene: TRBV6-5; d_gene: TRBD1; abundance: NA; j_gene: TRBJ1-1; CDR3aa: CASSYSWDRGPTEAFF; CDR3nt: TGTGCCAGCAGTTACTCTTGGGACAGGGGGCCCACTGAAGCTTTCTTT
v_gene: TRBV30; d_gene: NA; abundance: NA; j_gene: TRBJ1-5; CDR3aa: CAWSSPMGYQPQHF; CDR3nt: TGTGCCTGGAGTAGTCCGATGGGTTATCAGCCCCAGCATTTT
v_gene: TRBV24-1; d_gene: NA; abundance: NA; j_gene: TRBJ2-1; CDR3aa: CATSDGDSIRREQFF; CDR3nt: TGTGCCACCAGTGATGGAGACAGTATTAGGCGTGAGCAGTTCTTC
v_gene: TRBV10-3; d_gene: TRBD1; abundance: NA; j_gene: TRBJ2-7; CDR3aa: CAISDSPTPYRGREQYF; CDR3nt: TGTGCCATCAGTGATTCCCCCACCCCATACAGGGGGAGAGAGCAGTACTTC
v_gene: TRBV7-2; d_gene: NA; abundance: once; j_gene: TRBJ2-7; CDR3aa: CASSLEGTLYSYEQYF; CDR3nt: TGTGCCAGCAGCTTAGAGGGGACCTTGTATTCCTACGAGCAGTACTTC
v_gene: TRBV9; d_gene: TRBD1; abundance: NA; j_gene: TRBJ2-1; CDR3aa: CASGDRGYNEQFF; CDR3nt: TGTGCCAGCGGGGACAGGGGCTACAATGAGCAGTTCTTC
v_gene: TRBV29-1; d_gene: TRBD2; abundance: NA; j_gene: TRBJ2-7; CDR3aa: CSVVGGSGRSYEQYF; CDR3nt: TGCAGCGTTGTAGGGGGTAGCGGGAGGTCTTACGAGCAGTACTTC
v_gene: TRBV25-1; d_gene: NA; abundance: NA; j_gene: TRBJ2-5; CDR3aa: CATSQGGFETQYF; CDR3nt: TGTGCCACCTCACAGGGGGGGTTTGAGACCCAGTACTTC
v_gene: TRBV2; d_gene: NA; abundance: NA; j_gene: TRBJ2-2; CDR3aa: CASTATEGDGELFF; CDR3nt: TGTGCCAGCACTGCGACGGAGGGGGACGGGGAGCTGTTTTTT
v_gene: TRBV4-1; d_gene: NA; abundance: NA; j_gene: TRBJ1-2; CDR3aa: CASSQEQVNYGYTF; CDR3nt: TGCGCCAGCAGCCAAGAGCAGGTCAACTATGGCTACACCTTC
v_gene: TRBV30; d_gene: TRBD2; abundance: NA; j_gene: TRBJ2-3; CDR3aa: CAWPPLSGRSNTQYF; CDR3nt: TGTGCCTGGCCGCCTTTGAGCGGGAGGTCAAATACGCAGTATTTT
v_gene: TRBV30; d_gene: NA; abundance: NA; j_gene: TRBJ2-7; CDR3aa: CAWHRDSYEQYF; CDR3nt: TGTGCCTGGCACCGGGACTCCTACGAGCAGTACTTC